These T cell receptor beta chains were read from a single sample in a study of CD8 T cells in Susac syndrome. TCRdb itself ran the immunoSEQ multiplex PCR reads through MiXCR, one entry per CDR3 protein. Among roughly 100,000 distinct CDR3 sequences listed, 95% to 97% were seen once. The specimen sequenced was CD8+ T cells from PBMCs. The receptors originated from a human donor with Susac syndrome. The CDR3 runs from the conserved cysteine through the conserved F or W. The order of the fields is D gene, J gene, CDR3 length, V gene, CDR3 DNA, CDR3 protein. The D gene is left open where the match is weak.

D: .; J: TRBJ1-5; length: 11; V: TRBV6-1; DNA: TGTGCCAGCAGTGAGAATCAGCCCCAGCATTTT; CDR3: CASSENQPQHF
D: .; J: TRBJ1-5; length: 13; V: TRBV5-1; DNA: TGCGCCAGCCGAGAAAATAGCAATCAGCCCCAGCATTTT; CDR3: CASRENSNQPQHF
D: .; J: TRBJ1-5; length: 13; V: TRBV29-1; DNA: TGCAGCGTTGCTCTGGGGGCAGGCCAGCCCCAGCATTTT; CDR3: CSVALGAGQPQHF
D: .; J: TRBJ2-7; length: 13; V: TRBV5-1; DNA: TGCGCCAGCAGCTTCGGGGACGGGTACGAGCAGTACTTC; CDR3: CASSFGDGYEQYF
D: .; J: TRBJ2-5; length: 16; V: TRBV23-1; DNA: TGCGCCAGCAGTCAATCACGGCAGGCTGGAATGGAGACCCAGTACTTC; CDR3: CASSQSRQAGMETQYF
D: .; J: TRBJ1-1; length: 14; V: TRBV5-1; DNA: TGCGCCAGCAGCTTCGGAGGGGCCTACACTGAAGCTTTCTTT; CDR3: CASSFGGAYTEAFF
D: TRBD1; J: TRBJ2-5; length: 18; V: TRBV7-3; DNA: TGTGCCAGCAGCTCATACCCGGGACAGGGGAATTCCCAAGAGACCCAGTACTTC; CDR3: CASSSYPGQGNSQETQYF
D: .; J: TRBJ1-2; length: 12; V: TRBV12-3/TRBV12-4; DNA: TGTGCCAGCAGTTCGGACATCTATGGCTACACCTTC; CDR3: CASSSDIYGYTF
D: TRBD1; J: TRBJ1-2; length: 16; V: TRBV20-1; DNA: TGCAGTGCTAGAGATGGACAGGGGTTTGAGGACTATGGCTACACCTTC; CDR3: CSARDGQGFEDYGYTF
D: .; J: TRBJ2-4; length: 13; V: TRBV12-3/TRBV12-4; DNA: TGTGCCAGCAGTTTAGTGGGGACTAACATTCAGTACTTC; CDR3: CASSLVGTNIQYF
D: TRBD1; J: TRBJ1-1; length: 13; V: TRBV20-1; DNA: TGCAGTGCTAAGGCAGGGGGAGGAACTGAAGCTTTCTTT; CDR3: CSAKAGGGTEAFF
D: .; J: TRBJ1-2; length: 12; V: TRBV2; DNA: TGTGCCTCCCTGGGCAGTCTCTATGGCTACACCTTC; CDR3: CASLGSLYGYTF
D: TRBD2; J: TRBJ2-1; length: 15; V: TRBV30; DNA: TGTGCCTGGAGTGACCTAGCGGGAGAATACAATGAGCAGTTCTTC; CDR3: CAWSDLAGEYNEQFF
D: .; J: TRBJ1-1; length: 15; V: TRBV6-2/TRBV6-3; DNA: TGTGCCAGCAGTTACTCTTCATTCGGGGGCACTGAAGCTTTCTTT; CDR3: CASSYSSFGGTEAFF